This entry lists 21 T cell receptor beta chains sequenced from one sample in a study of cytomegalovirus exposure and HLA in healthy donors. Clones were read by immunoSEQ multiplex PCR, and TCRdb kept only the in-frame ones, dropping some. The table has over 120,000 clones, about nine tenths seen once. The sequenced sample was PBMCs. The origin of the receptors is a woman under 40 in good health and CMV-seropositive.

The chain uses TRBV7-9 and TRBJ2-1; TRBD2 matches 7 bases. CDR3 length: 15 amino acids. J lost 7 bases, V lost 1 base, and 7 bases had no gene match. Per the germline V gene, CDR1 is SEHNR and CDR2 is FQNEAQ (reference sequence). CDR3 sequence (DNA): TGTGCCAGCAGCTTAGTTGCGGGGGTGGGGAATGAGCAGTTCTTC. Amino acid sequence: CASSLVAGVGNEQFF.

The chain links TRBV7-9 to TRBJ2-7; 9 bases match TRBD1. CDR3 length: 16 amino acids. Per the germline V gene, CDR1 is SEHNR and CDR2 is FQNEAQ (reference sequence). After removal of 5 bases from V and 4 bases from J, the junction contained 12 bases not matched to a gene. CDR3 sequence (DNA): TGTGCCAGCAGCCAAAGACCGGGACAGGGTGGGTACGAGCAGTACTTC. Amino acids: CASSQRPGQGGYEQYF.

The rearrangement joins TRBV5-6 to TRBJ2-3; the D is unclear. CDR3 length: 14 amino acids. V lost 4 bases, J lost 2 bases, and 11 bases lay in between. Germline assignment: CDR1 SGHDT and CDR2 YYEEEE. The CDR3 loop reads CASSLVAVTDTQYF. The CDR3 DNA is TGTGCCAGCAGCCTCGTGGCAGTCACAGATACGCAGTATTTT. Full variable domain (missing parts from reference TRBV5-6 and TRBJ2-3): DAGVTQSPTHLIKTRGQQVTLRCSPKSGHDTVSWYQQALGQGPQFIFQYYEEEERQRGNFPDRFSGHQFPNYSSELNVNALLLGDSALYLCASSLVAVTDTQYFGPGTRLTVL.

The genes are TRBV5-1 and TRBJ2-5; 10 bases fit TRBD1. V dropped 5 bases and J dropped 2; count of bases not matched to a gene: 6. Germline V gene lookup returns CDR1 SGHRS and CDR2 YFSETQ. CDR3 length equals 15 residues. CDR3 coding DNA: TGCGCCAGCAGGCCTTGGACAGGGGGGCAAGAGACCCAGTACTTC. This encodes CASRPWTGGQETQYF.

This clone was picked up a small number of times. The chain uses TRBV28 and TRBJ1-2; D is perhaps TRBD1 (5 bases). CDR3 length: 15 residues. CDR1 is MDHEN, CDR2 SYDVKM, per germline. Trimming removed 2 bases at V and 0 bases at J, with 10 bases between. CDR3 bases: TGTGCCAGCAGTTTAGTGACAGCCGCTAACTATGGCTACACCTTC. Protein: CASSLVTAANYGYTF.

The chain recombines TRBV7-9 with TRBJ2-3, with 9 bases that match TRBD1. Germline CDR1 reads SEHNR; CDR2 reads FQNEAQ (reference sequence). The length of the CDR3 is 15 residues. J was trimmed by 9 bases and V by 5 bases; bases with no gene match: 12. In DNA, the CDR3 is TGTGCCAGCAGCCAGGACAGGGGAATAGAGGGGACGCAGTATTTT. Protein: CASSQDRGIEGTQYF.

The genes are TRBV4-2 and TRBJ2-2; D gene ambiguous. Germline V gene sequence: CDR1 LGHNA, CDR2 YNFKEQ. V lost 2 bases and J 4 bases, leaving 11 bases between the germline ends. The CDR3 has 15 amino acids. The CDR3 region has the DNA TGTGCCAGCAGCCAACAGGTTGTGGGCACCGGGGAGCTGTTTTTT. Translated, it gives CASSQQVVGTGELFF.

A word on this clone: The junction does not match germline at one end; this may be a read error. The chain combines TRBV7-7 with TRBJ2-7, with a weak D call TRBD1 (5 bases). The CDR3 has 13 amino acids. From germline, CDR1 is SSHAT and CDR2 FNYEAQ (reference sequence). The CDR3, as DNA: TGTGCTAGCAGCCGTACCCACTCAGGGCTGCAGTACTTC. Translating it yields CASSRTHSGLQYF.

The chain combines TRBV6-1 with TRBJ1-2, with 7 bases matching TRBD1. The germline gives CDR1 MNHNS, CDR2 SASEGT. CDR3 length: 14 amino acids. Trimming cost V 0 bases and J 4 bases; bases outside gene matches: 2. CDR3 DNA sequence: TGTGCCAGCAGTGAAGCGCAGGGGGTCTATGGCTACACCTTC. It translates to CASSEAQGVYGYTF.

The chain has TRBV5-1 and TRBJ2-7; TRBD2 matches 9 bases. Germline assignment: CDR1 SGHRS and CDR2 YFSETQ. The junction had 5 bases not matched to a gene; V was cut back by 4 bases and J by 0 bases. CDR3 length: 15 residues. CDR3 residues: CASSDVAGDSYEQYF. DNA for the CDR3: TGCGCCAGCAGCGACGTAGCGGGGGACTCCTACGAGCAGTACTTC.

The CDR3 spells CASTGLAGDVGELFF. CDR3 bases: TGTGCCAGCACGGGACTAGCGGGAGATGTCGGGGAGCTGTTTTTT. V gene TRBV28 combines with J gene TRBJ2-2; 14 bases map to TRBD2. The germline CDR1 and CDR2 sequences are MDHEN and SYDVKM. The CDR3 totals 15 residues. Germline trimming cut 7 bases from V and 7 bases from J; bases unmatched to any gene: 5.

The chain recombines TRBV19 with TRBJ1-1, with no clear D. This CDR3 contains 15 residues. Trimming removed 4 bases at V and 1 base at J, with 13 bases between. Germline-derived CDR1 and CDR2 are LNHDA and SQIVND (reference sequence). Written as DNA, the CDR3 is TGTGCCAGTAGTAGACGGTGGGCTCGGAACACTGAAGCTTTCTTT. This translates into CASSRRWARNTEAFF.

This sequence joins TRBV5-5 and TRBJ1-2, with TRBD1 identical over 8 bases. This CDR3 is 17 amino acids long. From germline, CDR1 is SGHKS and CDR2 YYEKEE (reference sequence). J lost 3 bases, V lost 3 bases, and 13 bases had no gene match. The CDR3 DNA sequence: TGTGCCAGCAGCTCCCTCCAGGGGGCTCCCAACCACTATGGCTACACCTTC. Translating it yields CASSSLQGAPNHYGYTF.

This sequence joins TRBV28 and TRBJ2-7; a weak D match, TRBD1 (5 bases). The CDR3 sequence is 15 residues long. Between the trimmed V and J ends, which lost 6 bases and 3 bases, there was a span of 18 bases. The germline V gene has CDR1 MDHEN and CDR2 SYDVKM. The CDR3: CASRKGAERFYEQYF. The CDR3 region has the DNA TGTGCCAGCAGAAAAGGGGCAGAAAGGTTCTACGAGCAGTACTTC.

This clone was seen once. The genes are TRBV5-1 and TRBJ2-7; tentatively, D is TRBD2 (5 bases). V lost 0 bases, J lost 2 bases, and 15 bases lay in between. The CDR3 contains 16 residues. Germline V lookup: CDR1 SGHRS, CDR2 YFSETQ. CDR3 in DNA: TGCGCCAGCAGCTTGGAGTGGAGCGGCATCGCCTACGAGCAGTACTTC. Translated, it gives CASSLEWSGIAYEQYF.

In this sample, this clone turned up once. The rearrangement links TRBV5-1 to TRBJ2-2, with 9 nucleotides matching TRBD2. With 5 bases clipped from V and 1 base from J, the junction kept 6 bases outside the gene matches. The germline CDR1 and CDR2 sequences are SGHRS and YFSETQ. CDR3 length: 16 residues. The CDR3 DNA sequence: TGCGCCAGCAGTATGACTAGCGGTCAGAACACCGGGGAGCTGTTTTTT. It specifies CASSMTSGQNTGELFF.

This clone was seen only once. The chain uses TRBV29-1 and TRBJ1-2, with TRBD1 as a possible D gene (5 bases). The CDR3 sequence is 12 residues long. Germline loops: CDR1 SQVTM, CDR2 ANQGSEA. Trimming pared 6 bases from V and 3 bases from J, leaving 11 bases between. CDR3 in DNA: TGCAGCGTGGTACAGGTGGACTATGGCTACACCTTC. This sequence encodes CSVVQVDYGYTF. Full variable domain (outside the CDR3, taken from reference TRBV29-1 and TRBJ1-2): SAVISQKPSRDICQRGTSLTIQCQVDSQVTMMFWYRQQPGQSLTLIATANQGSEATYESGFVIDKFPISRPNLTFSTLTVSNMSPEDSSIYLCSVVQVDYGYTFGSGTRLTVV.

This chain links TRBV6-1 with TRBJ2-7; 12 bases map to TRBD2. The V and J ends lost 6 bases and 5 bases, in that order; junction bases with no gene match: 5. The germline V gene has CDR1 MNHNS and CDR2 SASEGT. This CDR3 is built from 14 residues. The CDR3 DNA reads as TGTGCCAGCAGCCGACTAGCGGGAGCCCACGAGCAGTACTTC. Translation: CASSRLAGAHEQYF.

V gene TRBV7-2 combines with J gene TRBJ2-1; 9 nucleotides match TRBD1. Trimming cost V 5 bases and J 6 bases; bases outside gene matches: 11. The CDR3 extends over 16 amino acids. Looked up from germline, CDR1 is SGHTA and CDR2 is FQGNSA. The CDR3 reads CASSPQTGGIGNEQFF. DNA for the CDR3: TGTGCCAGCAGCCCCCAGACAGGGGGTATTGGCAATGAGCAGTTCTTC.

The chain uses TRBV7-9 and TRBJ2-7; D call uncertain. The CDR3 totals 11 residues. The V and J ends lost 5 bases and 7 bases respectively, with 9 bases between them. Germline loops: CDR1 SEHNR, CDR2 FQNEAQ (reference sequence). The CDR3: CASSPAREQYF. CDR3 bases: TGTGCCAGCAGCCCAGCTAGAGAGCAGTACTTC.

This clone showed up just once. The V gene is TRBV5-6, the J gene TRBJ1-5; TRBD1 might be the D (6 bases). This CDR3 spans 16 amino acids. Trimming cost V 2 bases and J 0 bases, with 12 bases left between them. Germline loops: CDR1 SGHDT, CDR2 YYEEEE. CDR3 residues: CASSLRTAYSNQPQHF. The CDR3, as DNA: TGTGCCAGCAGCTTAAGGACAGCATATAGCAATCAGCCCCAGCATTTT. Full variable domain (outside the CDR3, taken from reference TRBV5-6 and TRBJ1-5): DAGVTQSPTHLIKTRGQQVTLRCSPKSGHDTVSWYQQALGQGPQFIFQYYEEEERQRGNFPDRFSGHQFPNYSSELNVNALLLGDSALYLCASSLRTAYSNQPQHFGDGTRLSIL.